Shown below are 8 T cell receptor beta chains from a single sample sequenced in a study of T cells expressing NK-cell markers. For each CDR3 protein, TCRdb gives one entry from its re-call of the 5' RACE reads, without DNA. The sample yields 450,000 to 600,000 distinct CDR3 sequences, of which the top ten take up 3% to 4.5%. Sequencing was performed on blood T cells: a sorted CD56 or NKG2C T cell subset, CD4+ or CD8+ T cells, or bulk PBMC T cells (not recorded which). These TCRs come from a man aged 18 to 30 in good health.

The CDR3 loop is CATSREGGESWYF. This rearrangement joins TRBV15 to TRBJ2-3; TCRdb outputs TRBD1, but without DNA this stays unchecked. This CDR3 is 13 amino acids long. Germline CDR1 LNHNV, CDR2 YYDKDF (reference sequence).

The chain employs TRBV7-6 and TRBJ1-6; TCRdb outputs TRBD1, but without DNA this stays unchecked. Per the germline V gene, CDR1 is SGHVS and CDR2 is FNYEAQ. The CDR3 is made up of 17 amino acids. CDR3 residues: CASSLVPLQGANSPLHF.

The genes are TRBV11-2 and TRBJ2-1. The CDR3 runs 13 residues. The V gene's germline CDR1 is SGHAT and CDR2 FQNNGV. CDR3 residues: CASSQPFRIKQFF. The variable domain in full, completed from reference TRBV11-2 and TRBJ2-1, reads EAGVAQSPRYKIIEKRQSVAFWCNPISGHATLYWYQQILGQGPKLLIQFQNNGVVDDSQLPKDRFSAERLKGVDSTLKIQPAKLEDSAVYLCASSQPFRIKQFFGPGTRLTVL.

The chain is built from TRBV29-1 and TRBJ1-1; without DNA, the TCRdb call of TRBD1 cannot be checked. Germline CDR1 is SQVTM and CDR2 is ANQGSEA. This CDR3 is built from 11 residues. The CDR3 is CSVPGGLEAFF.

The chain combines TRBV28 with TRBJ2-7; TCRdb's assignment of TRBD2 cannot be checked, as there is no DNA. In germline, CDR1 is MDHEN, CDR2 SYDVKM. The CDR3 sequence is 16 residues long. CDR3 region: CASSLGRSSGSYEQYF.

The chain employs TRBV20-1 and TRBJ2-3; TCRdb proposes TRBD1, but this gene call is untestable without DNA. The CDR3 extends over 14 amino acids. Per the germline V gene, CDR1 is DFQATT and CDR2 is SNEGSKA (reference sequence). The CDR3 protein is CSALTAPSPDTQYF.

J is TRBJ2-2 and V is TRBV24-1; TCRdb proposes TRBD1, but this gene call is untestable without DNA. Germline V gives CDR1 KGHDR, CDR2 SFDVKD. CDR3 length: 17 amino acids. The CDR3 spells CATSDLPQGAYTGELFF.

This chain links TRBV7-2 with TRBJ2-1. CDR1 and CDR2 from the germline V gene are SGHTA and FQGNSA. The CDR3 loop spans 12 amino acids. This chain's CDR3 is CASSFGYNEQFF.